One and the same sample provided the 27 T cell receptor beta chains below, sequenced in a study of blood T cell repertoires in COVID-19. Assay used: immunoSEQ multiplex PCR; TCRdb lists only in-frame clones, some missing. The sample lists about 130,000 clones; roughly four fifths were seen once. Source material: peripheral blood. The receptors were gathered from a woman aged 55-70 years with acute or convalescent COVID-19.

The rearrangement links TRBV5-6 to TRBJ1-6, with 7 bases aligning to TRBD1. V dropped 6 bases and J dropped 9; count of bases not matched to a gene: 9. The germline V gene has CDR1 SGHDT and CDR2 YYEEEE. The CDR3 contains 14 residues. The DNA for the CDR3 is TGTGCCAGCAACCTGGGACAGCTACTTTCACCCCTCCACTTT. It specifies CASNLGQLLSPLHF.

The chain employs TRBV6-6 and TRBJ2-2, with D possibly being TRBD2 (5 bases). V dropped 5 bases and J dropped 2 bases, with 9 bases sitting between them. Germline V gene lookup returns CDR1 MNHNY and CDR2 SVGAGI (reference sequence). The CDR3 extends over 14 amino acids. This chain's CDR3 is CASSQRLNTGELFF. In DNA form, the CDR3 reads TGTGCCAGCAGTCAACGACTAAACACCGGGGAGCTGTTTTTT.

This clone was recorded only once. The rearrangement uses TRBV28 and TRBJ2-7; the match to TRBD1 covers 9 bases. CDR1 and CDR2 from the germline V gene are MDHEN and SYDVKM. This CDR3 has 16 amino acids. The V gene end was trimmed by 5 bases and the J gene end by 3 bases; junction bases not matched to a gene: 11. DNA of the CDR3: TGTGCCAGCAGTCTCGTCGGGACAGGGAGGTTCTACGAGCAGTACTTC. This gives the protein CASSLVGTGRFYEQYF.

The V call is TRBV3-1 (or the pseudogene TRBV3-2), the J call TRBJ1-2; D remains unclear. V lost 0 bases and J lost 0, with 11 bases in between. The CDR3 runs 16 residues. Germline CDR1 and CDR2: LGHDT and YNNKEL (reference sequence). CDR3: CASSQDLAETNYGYTF. In DNA, the CDR3 is TGTGCCAGCAGCCAAGATCTTGCAGAAACTAACTATGGCTACACCTTC.

The rearrangement uses TRBV4-2 and TRBJ2-3; D possibly corresponds to TRBD2 (7 bases). Trimming removed 4 bases at V and 1 base at J, with 15 bases between. The CDR3 spans 16 residues. Per germline, CDR1 LGHNA and CDR2 YNFKEQ. The CDR3 loop is CASSRSGAGGTDTQYF. CDR3 bases: TGTGCCAGCAGCCGGTCGGGGGCGGGGGGCACAGATACGCAGTATTTT.

The J gene is TRBJ2-3, the V gene TRBV5-1; TRBD1 matches 7 bases. CDR1 and CDR2 (germline): SGHRS, YFSETQ. J was trimmed by 6 bases and V by 2 bases; bases with no gene match: 12. CDR3 size: 16 residues. The chain's CDR3 is CASSLAPGQSGDTQYF. CDR3 DNA sequence: TGCGCCAGCAGCTTAGCCCCGGGACAGAGCGGCGATACGCAGTATTTT.

The chain combines TRBV19 with TRBJ2-5; 8 bases align to TRBD1. Germline V gives CDR1 LNHDA, CDR2 SQIVND (reference sequence). The length of the CDR3 is 13 residues. V dropped 6 bases and J dropped 7; count of bases not matched to a gene: 7. CDR3 region: CASSRQGTGTQYF. CDR3 coding DNA: TGTGCCAGTAGCCGACAGGGGACAGGGACCCAGTACTTC.

There are a few counts of this clone. V and J are TRBV18 and TRBJ1-2; 7 bases are shared with TRBD1. Germline values: CDR1 KGHSH, CDR2 LQKENI. CDR3 length: 15 residues. V shed 3 bases, J shed 4 bases, and the junction held 8 bases outside the gene matches. CDR3 in amino acids: CASSPLQGVGYGYTF. DNA for the CDR3: TGTGCCAGCTCACCCCTTCAGGGGGTTGGCTATGGCTACACCTTC.

This chain connects TRBV11-2 to TRBJ1-2; D is possibly TRBD1 (6 bases). Germline CDR1 is SGHAT and CDR2 is FQNNGV. Trimming pared 2 bases from V and 7 bases from J, leaving 17 bases between. The CDR3 sequence is 15 residues long. CDR3 DNA sequence: TGTGCCAGCAGCTTAAGGGCAGGGGTTTTCTCTGGCTACACCTTC. Its protein is CASSLRAGVFSGYTF.

V gene TRBV30 combines with J gene TRBJ1-2; maybe TRBD1 (6 bases). This CDR3 is built from 13 residues. V was clipped by 2 bases and J by 4 bases, with 11 bases between them. The germline gives CDR1 GTSNPN, CDR2 SVGIG (reference sequence). The DNA for the CDR3 is TGTGCCTGGAGTTTTGGGGGCGCCTATGGCTACACCTTC. Amino acids: CAWSFGGAYGYTF.

The chain joins TRBV6-5 to TRBJ1-2, with a tentative D call TRBD1 (6 bases). The CDR3 spans 13 residues. CDR1 and CDR2 (germline): MNHEY, SVGAGI. V dropped 5 bases and J dropped 4 bases, with 11 bases sitting between them. CDR3 residues: CASSIGTSYGYTF. CDR3 nucleotide sequence: TGTGCCAGCAGTATAGGGACAAGCTATGGCTACACCTTC.

The chain joins TRBV2 to TRBJ2-7; weak D call: TRBD1 (6 bases). The germline V and J ends were trimmed by 8 bases and 0 bases, with 20 bases remaining between them. Germline V gene data show CDR1 as SNHLY and CDR2 as FYNNEI. The CDR3 runs to 16 residues. In DNA form, the CDR3 reads TGTGCCAGCTGCCTAATACCGGGACATCTCTCCTACGAGCAGTACTTC. Its translation: CASCLIPGHLSYEQYF. The whole variable domain, remainder taken from reference TRBV2 and TRBJ2-7, is EPEVTQTPSHQVTQMGQEVILRCVPISNHLYFYWYRQILGQKVEFLVSFYNNEISEKSEIFDDQFSVERPDGSNFTLKIRSTKLEDSAMYFCASCLIPGHLSYEQYFGPGTRLTVT.

This clone was observed once. V is TRBV27 and J is TRBJ1-6; D is unclear. Trimming took off 2 bases at V and 5 bases at J, with 7 bases between the two ends. CDR1 is MNHEY, CDR2 SMNVEV, per germline (reference sequence). This CDR3 has 14 residues. The CDR3 DNA reads as TGTGCCAGCAGTTTAGGCCAGAATAATTCACCCCTCCACTTT. This encodes CASSLGQNNSPLHF.

This chain joins TRBV6-5 and TRBJ2-2; 13 bases are a match to TRBD2. Germline loops: CDR1 MNHEY, CDR2 SVGAGI. This CDR3 is built from 15 residues. V lost 8 bases to trimming and J lost 4 bases; unmatched junction nucleotides: 4. The CDR3 reads CASLLAGGPTGELFF. The CDR3 region has the DNA TGTGCCAGCTTACTAGCGGGGGGGCCCACCGGGGAGCTGTTTTTT.

The chain couples TRBV5-4 to TRBJ2-1; no definite D call. CDR3 length: 14 amino acids. V was cut by 9 bases and J by 0 bases, with 13 bases left in between. Germline V CDR1 and CDR2: SGHNT, YYREEE (reference sequence). DNA of the CDR3: TGTGCCACCCAGTCAGCTAGCTCCTACAATGAGCAGTTCTTC. Translating it yields CATQSASSYNEQFF.

V is TRBV9 and J is TRBJ1-4; 8 bases are a match to TRBD1. Germline trimming cut 0 bases from V and 4 bases from J; bases unmatched to any gene: 11. The germline V gene has CDR1 SGDLS and CDR2 YYNGEE. This CDR3 region has 18 residues. The CDR3, as DNA: TGTGCCAGCAGCGTAGGCGGGGCAGGGGGCCTCGGTAATGAAAAACTGTTTTTT. Its protein is CASSVGGAGGLGNEKLFF.

This clone showed up just a few times. The rearrangement links TRBV3-1 (or the pseudogene TRBV3-2) to TRBJ1-1; no reliable D call. V was shortened by 4 bases and J by 2 bases, with 8 bases between the two germline ends. The CDR3 is made up of 13 amino acids. Germline V lookup: CDR1 LGHDT, CDR2 YNNKEL (reference sequence). This CDR3 reads CASSPPGNTEAFF. Here the CDR3 DNA reads TGTGCCAGCAGCCCGCCTGGCAACACTGAAGCTTTCTTT.

As DNA, the CDR3 is TGCGCCAGCAGCTCTTGGCGGGGGAACACTGAAGCTTTCTTT. Translated: CASSSWRGNTEAFF. The chain combines TRBV5-1 with TRBJ1-1; no definite D call. CDR1 is SGHRS and CDR2 is YFSETQ in the germline V gene. The CDR3 contains 14 residues. V lost 3 bases, J lost 1 base, and 10 bases lay in between.

The V and J genes are TRBV7-3 and TRBJ1-6; TRBD1 matches 11 bases. This CDR3 has 15 amino acids. Germline CDR1 SGHTA, CDR2 FQGTGA. V was pared by 0 bases and J by 9 bases, with 1 base of the junction left unmatched. CDR3 nucleotides: TGTGCCAGCAGCTTAACTGGGACAGGGGGTTCACCCCTCCACTTT. It encodes CASSLTGTGGSPLHF.

The chain employs TRBV6-4 and TRBJ1-1; D perhaps matches TRBD1 (6 bases). The CDR3 length is 13 residues. V dropped 5 bases and J dropped 3 bases, with 10 bases sitting between them. Germline V gene lookup returns CDR1 MRHNA and CDR2 SNTAGT. In nucleotides, the CDR3 is TGTGCCAGCAGTCCTCGACAGGACACTGAAGCTTTCTTT. It encodes CASSPRQDTEAFF.

The rearrangement uses TRBV10-1 and TRBJ1-6; D uncertain. Trimming shortened V by 3 bases and J by 10 bases, and 13 bases separated the two germline ends. The length of the CDR3 is 14 residues. Germline CDR1 and CDR2: WNHNN and SYGVQD (reference sequence). The CDR3 bases are TGCGCCAGCAGTGAAGAGGGTTTCGGATCACCCCTCCACTTT. Translated: CASSEEGFGSPLHF.

The rearrangement joins TRBV6-1 to TRBJ1-5, with 7 bases aligning to TRBD1. The CDR3 covers 16 residues. Germline V CDR1 and CDR2: MNHNS, SASEGT. Unmatched junction bases numbered 11, after V lost 2 bases and J lost 7 bases. The CDR3 DNA reads as TGTGCCAGCAGTGAAAGGGCGACAGGGCAGGGGCAGCCCCAGCATTTT. Its protein is CASSERATGQGQPQHF.

This clone was counted only a few times. This chain uses TRBV5-1 with TRBJ2-2, with 8 bases that match TRBD1. The CDR3 runs to 14 residues. The trim removed 6 bases at V and 1 base at J, leaving 2 bases unmatched. CDR1 and CDR2 (germline): SGHRS, YFSETQ. The CDR3 DNA sequence: TGCGCCAGCATCGGGACAGGGAACACCGGGGAGCTGTTTTTT. Translation: CASIGTGNTGELFF.

This clone has more than one count but fewer than ten. V and J are TRBV19 and TRBJ1-2; TRBD1 matches at 9 bases. Germline V gives CDR1 LNHDA, CDR2 SQIVND (reference sequence). The CDR3 is 15 amino acids. The V and J ends lost 1 base and 2 bases, in that order; junction bases with no gene match: 2. CDR3 amino acids: CASSIGGTGNYGYTF. In DNA form, the CDR3 reads TGTGCCAGTAGTATAGGAGGGACAGGGAACTATGGCTACACCTTC.

The gene calls are TRBV2 and TRBJ1-1; weak D call: TRBD1 (5 bases). Deletions cut 8 bases from V and 6 bases from J, with 10 bases between. This CDR3 is 11 amino acids long. In germline, CDR1 is SNHLY, CDR2 FYNNEI. CDR3 nucleotides: TGTGCCAGCGGCAGGACATCTGAAGCTTTCTTT. Translation gives CASGRTSEAFF.

The rearrangement joins TRBV6-6 to TRBJ1-1; D gene uncertain. The CDR3 extends over 15 amino acids. Germline V gene sequence: CDR1 MNHNY, CDR2 SVGAGI (reference sequence). V lost 2 bases, J lost 0 bases, and 10 bases lay in between. The CDR3 DNA reads TGTGCCAGCAGTTACGAATCGGGGTTGAACACTGAAGCTTTCTTT. Protein: CASSYESGLNTEAFF.

V is TRBV6-1 and J is TRBJ2-1; D call uncertain. Deletions cut 3 bases from V and 7 bases from J, with 4 bases between. Germline lookup yields CDR1 MNHNS and CDR2 SASEGT. The CDR3 has 11 residues. The CDR3 sequence: CASSDRNEQFF. CDR3 bases: TGTGCCAGCAGTGATCGGAATGAGCAGTTCTTC.